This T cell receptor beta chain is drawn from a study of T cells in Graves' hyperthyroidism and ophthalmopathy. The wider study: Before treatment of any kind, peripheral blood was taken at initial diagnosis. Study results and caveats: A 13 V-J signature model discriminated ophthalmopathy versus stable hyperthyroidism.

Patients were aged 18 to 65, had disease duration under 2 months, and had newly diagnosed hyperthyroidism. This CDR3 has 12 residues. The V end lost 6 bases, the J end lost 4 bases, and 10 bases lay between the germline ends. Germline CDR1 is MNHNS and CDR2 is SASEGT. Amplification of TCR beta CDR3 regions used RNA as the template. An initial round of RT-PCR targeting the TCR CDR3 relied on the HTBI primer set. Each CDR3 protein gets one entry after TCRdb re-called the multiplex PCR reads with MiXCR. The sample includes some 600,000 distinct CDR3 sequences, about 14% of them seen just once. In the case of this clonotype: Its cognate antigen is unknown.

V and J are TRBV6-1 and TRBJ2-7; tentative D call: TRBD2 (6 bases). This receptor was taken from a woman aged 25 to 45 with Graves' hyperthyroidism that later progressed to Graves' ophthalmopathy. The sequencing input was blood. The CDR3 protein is CASSTDYYEQYF. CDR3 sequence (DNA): TGTGCCAGCAGCACGGACTATTACGAGCAGTACTTC.